The text below deals with one TCR beta chain. Its antigen remains unknown. This may stem from a read error, because a much larger clone lies one nucleotide away. This likely comes from a read error, as the CDR3 has no conserved phenylalanine or tryptophan at its end. The sample comes from a study of blood T cells in healthy people across ages. General study findings and limits: In long-lived donors, naive CD4+ cell counts and diversity exceeded those of aged donors. Age showed a roughly linear inverse relationship with TCR beta diversity per million T cells.

The authors extracted at least 5.5 micrograms of total RNA per sample. The CDR3 runs 14 residues. Trimming at V came to 2 bases and at J to 2 bases, leaving 1 base not matched to a gene. Germline V CDR1 and CDR2: ENHRY, SYGVKD. Combining a sample-barcoded 5' primer with a J-beta primer mix, a second PCR ran for roughly 6 to 12 cycles. A single record per CDR3 protein comes from TCRdb applying MiXCR to the 5' RACE reads. Here the sample spans 850,000 to 950,000 distinct CDR3 sequences, 29% being singletons. This receptor was identified in a woman of 80 years or more in good health. Sample: blood. V is TRBV10-3 and J is TRBJ2-5; TRBD1 matches at 8 bases. The CDR3 loop is CAISEDRGQETQYV. In DNA, the CDR3 is TGTGCCATCAGTGAGGACAGGGGACAAGAGACCCAGTACGTC.